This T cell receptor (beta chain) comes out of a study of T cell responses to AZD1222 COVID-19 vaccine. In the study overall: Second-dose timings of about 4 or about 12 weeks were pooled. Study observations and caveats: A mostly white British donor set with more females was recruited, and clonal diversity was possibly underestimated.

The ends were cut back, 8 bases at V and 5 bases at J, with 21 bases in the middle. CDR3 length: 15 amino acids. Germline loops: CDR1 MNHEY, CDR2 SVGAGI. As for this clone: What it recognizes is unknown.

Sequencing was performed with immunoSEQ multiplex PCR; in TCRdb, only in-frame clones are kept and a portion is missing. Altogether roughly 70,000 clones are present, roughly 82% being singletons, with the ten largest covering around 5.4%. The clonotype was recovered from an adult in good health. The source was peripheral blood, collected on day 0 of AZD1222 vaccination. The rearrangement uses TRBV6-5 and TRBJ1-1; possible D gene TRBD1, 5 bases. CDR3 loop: CASLKIGQGKTEAFF. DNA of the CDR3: TGTGCCAGCCTAAAGATAGGGCAGGGAAAGACTGAAGCTTTCTTT.